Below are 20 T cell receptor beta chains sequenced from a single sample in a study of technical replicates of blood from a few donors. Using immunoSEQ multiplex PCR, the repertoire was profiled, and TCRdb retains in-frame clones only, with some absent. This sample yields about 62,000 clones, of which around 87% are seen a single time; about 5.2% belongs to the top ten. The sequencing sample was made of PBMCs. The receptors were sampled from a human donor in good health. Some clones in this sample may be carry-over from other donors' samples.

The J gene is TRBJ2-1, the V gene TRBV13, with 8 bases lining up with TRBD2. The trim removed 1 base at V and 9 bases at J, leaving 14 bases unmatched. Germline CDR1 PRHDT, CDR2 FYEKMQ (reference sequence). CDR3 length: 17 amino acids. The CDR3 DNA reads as TGTGCCAGCAGCTTAGTACCCTGGCGGGGGGTAATAGGTGAGCAGTTCTTC. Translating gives CASSLVPWRGVIGEQFF.

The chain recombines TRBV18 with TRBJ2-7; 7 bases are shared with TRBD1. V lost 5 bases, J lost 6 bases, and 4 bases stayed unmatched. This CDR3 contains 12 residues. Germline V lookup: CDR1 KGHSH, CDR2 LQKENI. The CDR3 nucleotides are TGTGCCAGCTCATTCGACAGGGCCGAGCAGTACTTC. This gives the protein CASSFDRAEQYF.

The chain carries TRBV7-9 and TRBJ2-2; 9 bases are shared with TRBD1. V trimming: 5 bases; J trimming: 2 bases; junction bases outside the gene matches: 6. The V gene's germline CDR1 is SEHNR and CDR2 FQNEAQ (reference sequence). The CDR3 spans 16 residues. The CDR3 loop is CASSRDRGINTGELFF. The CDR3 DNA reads TGTGCCAGCAGCCGAGACAGGGGGATAAACACCGGGGAGCTGTTTTTT.

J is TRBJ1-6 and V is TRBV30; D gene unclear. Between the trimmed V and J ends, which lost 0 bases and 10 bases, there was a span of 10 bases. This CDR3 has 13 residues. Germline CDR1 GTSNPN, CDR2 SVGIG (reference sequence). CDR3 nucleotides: TGTGCCTGGAGTGTAGGACGGGAATCACCCCTCCACTTT. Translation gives CAWSVGRESPLHF.

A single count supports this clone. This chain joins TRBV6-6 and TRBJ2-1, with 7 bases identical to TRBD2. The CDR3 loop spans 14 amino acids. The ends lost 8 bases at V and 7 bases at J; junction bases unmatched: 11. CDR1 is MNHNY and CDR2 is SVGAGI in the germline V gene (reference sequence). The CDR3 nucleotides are TGTGCCAGCCGAAGGGCGGGGGAGCAGAATGAGCAGTTCTTC. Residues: CASRRAGEQNEQFF.

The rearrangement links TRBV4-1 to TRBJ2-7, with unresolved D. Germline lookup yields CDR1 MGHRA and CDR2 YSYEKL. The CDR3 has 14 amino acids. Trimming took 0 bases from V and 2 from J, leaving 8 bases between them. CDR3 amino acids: CASSQDLWPYEQYF. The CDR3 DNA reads TGCGCCAGCAGCCAAGATCTTTGGCCCTACGAGCAGTACTTC.

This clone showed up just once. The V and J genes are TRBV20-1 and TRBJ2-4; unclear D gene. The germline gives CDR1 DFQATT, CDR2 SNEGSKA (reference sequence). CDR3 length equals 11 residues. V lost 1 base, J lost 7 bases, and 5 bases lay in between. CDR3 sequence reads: CSARVQNIQYF. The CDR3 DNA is TGCAGTGCTAGAGTCCAGAACATTCAGTACTTC.

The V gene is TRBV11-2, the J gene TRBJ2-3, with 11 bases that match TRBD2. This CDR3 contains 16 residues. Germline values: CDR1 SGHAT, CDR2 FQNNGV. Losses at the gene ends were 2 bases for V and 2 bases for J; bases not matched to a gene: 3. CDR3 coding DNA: TGTGCCAGCAGCTTACTAGCGGGGGGCTCCACAGATACGCAGTATTTT. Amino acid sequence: CASSLLAGGSTDTQYF. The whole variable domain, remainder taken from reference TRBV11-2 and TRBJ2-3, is EAGVAQSPRYKIIEKRQSVAFWCNPISGHATLYWYQQILGQGPKLLIQFQNNGVVDDSQLPKDRFSAERLKGVDSTLKIQPAKLEDSAVYLCASSLLAGGSTDTQYFGPGTRLTVL.

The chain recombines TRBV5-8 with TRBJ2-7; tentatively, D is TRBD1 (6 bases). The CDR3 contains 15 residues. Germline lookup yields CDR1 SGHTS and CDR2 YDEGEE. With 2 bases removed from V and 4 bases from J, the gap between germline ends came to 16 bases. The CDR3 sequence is CASSFHRVSKYEQYF. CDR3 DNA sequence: TGTGCCAGCAGCTTCCACAGGGTCTCTAAATACGAGCAGTACTTC.

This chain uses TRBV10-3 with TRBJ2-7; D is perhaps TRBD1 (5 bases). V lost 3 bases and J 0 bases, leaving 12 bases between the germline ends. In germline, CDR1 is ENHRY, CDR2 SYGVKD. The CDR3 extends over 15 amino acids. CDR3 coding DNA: TGTGCCATCAGTGAACGGGTAGACAGCTCCTACGAGCAGTACTTC. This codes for CAISERVDSSYEQYF.

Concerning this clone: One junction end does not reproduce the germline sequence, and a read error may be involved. The CDR3 bases are TGTGCCAGCTCCCCACCGGTAAGCGGGGGGCCACGATACGAGCAGTACTTC. Translating gives CASSPPVSGGPRYEQYF. The gene calls are TRBV18 and TRBJ2-7, with 9 nucleotides matching TRBD2. The length of the CDR3 is 17 residues. Germline values: CDR1 KGHSH, CDR2 LQKENI.

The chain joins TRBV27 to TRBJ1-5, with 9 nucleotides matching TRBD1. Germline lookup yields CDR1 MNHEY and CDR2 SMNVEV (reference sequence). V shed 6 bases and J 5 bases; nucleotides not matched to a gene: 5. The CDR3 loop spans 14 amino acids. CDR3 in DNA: TGTGCCAGCAGCCCGGACAGGGGTGATCAGCCCCAGCATTTT. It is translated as CASSPDRGDQPQHF.

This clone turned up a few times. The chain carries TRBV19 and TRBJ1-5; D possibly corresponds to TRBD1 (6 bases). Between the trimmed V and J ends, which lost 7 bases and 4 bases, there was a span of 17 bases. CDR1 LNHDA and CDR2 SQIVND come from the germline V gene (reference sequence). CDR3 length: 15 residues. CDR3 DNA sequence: TGTGCCAGTACCCCAGTACAGGGCGAGAATCAGCCCCAGCATTTT. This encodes CASTPVQGENQPQHF.

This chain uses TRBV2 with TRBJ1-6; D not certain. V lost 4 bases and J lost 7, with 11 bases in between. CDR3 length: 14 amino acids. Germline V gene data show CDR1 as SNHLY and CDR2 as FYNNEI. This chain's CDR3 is CASSGEVFNSPLHF. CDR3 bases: TGTGCCAGCAGTGGGGAGGTTTTCAATTCACCCCTCCACTTT.

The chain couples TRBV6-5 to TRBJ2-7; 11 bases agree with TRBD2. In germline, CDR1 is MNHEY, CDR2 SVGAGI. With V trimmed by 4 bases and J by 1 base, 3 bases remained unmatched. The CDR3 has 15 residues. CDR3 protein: CASSLSSGGSYEQYF. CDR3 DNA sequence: TGTGCCAGCAGTTTATCTAGCGGGGGGTCCTACGAGCAGTACTTC.

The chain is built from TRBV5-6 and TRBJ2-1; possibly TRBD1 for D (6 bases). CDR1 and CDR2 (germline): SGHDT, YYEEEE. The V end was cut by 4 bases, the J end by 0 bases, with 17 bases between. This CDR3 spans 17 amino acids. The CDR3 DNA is TGTGCCAGCAGCCCGATTGTAGGGGGAAGCTCCTACAATGAGCAGTTCTTC. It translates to CASSPIVGGSSYNEQFF. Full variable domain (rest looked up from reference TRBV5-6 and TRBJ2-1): DAGVTQSPTHLIKTRGQQVTLRCSPKSGHDTVSWYQQALGQGPQFIFQYYEEEERQRGNFPDRFSGHQFPNYSSELNVNALLLGDSALYLCASSPIVGGSSYNEQFFGPGTRLTVL.

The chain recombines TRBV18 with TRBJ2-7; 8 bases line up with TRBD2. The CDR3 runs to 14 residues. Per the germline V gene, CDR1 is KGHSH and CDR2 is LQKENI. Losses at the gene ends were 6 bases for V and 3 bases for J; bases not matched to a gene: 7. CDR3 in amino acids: CASSYAGGGYEQYF. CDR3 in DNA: TGTGCCAGCTCTTACGCGGGGGGAGGCTACGAGCAGTACTTC.

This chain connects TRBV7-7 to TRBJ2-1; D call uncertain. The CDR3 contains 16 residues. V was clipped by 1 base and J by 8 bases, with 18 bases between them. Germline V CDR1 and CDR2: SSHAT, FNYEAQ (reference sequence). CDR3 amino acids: CASSLGKDTKAHEQFF. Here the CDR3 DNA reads TGTGCCAGCAGCTTAGGGAAGGATACTAAGGCCCATGAGCAGTTCTTC.

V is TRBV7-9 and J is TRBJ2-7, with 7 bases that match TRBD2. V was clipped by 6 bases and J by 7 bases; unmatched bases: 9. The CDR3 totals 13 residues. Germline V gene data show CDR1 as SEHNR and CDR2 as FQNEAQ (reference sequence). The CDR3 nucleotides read TGTGCCAGCAGTTTAAATAGCGGGCGAGAGCAGTACTTC. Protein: CASSLNSGREQYF. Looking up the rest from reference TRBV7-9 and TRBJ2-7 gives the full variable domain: DTGVSQNPRHKITKRGQNVTFRCDPISEHNRLYWYRQTLGQGPEFLTYFQNEAQLEKSRLLSDRFSAERPKGSFSTLEIQRTEQGDSAMYLCASSLNSGREQYFGPGTRLTVT.

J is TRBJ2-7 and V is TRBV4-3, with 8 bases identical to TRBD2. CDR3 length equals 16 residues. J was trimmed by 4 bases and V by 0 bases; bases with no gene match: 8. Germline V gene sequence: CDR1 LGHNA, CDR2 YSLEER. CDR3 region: CASSQDYPQREYEQYF. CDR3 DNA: TGCGCCAGCAGCCAAGATTACCCCCAGCGGGAGTACGAGCAGTACTTC.